The source of this TCR beta chain is a study of blood T cell repertoires in COVID-19. For the study at large: COVID-19 samples, acute and convalescent, were from the United States, Italy and Spain. PBMCs, B-cell-depleted T cells, or T cells were the source of the cDNA or gDNA that made up the material.

In the authors' methods: Researchers report that nucleated cell counts were estimated from reference gene primer amplification. The method was immunoSEQ multiplex PCR; TCRdb's version includes in-frame clones alone and lacks a portion of them. V, J and clone size are taken as reported in that table, and D and trimming were inferred from the DNA itself. Altogether roughly 250,000 clones are present, over 80% being singletons, with the ten largest covering roughly 3.9%. This CDR3 has 16 residues. Germline V gene sequence: CDR1 SGHTA, CDR2 FQGNSA. The germline V and J ends were trimmed by 0 bases and 2 bases, with 12 bases remaining between them.

The genes are TRBV7-2 and TRBJ2-3; D is uncertain. Sequenced input: peripheral blood. This TCR was sampled from a woman aged 40 to 50 with acute or convalescent COVID-19. The CDR3 region is CASSLAWAHATDTQYF. The CDR3 nucleotides are TGTGCCAGCAGCTTAGCGTGGGCCCACGCCACAGATACGCAGTATTTT.